This is a list of T cell receptor beta chains from one sample in a study of CD8+CD57+ T cells in acquired aplastic anemia. TCRdb recomputed calls from the reads with MiXCR, one row per CDR3 protein. This table has approximately 270,000 distinct CDR3 sequences, 56% appearing once. Input material: sorted CD4+, CD8+, or CD8+CD57+ T cells (not recorded which) from PBMCs. The receptors here all came from a human donor with severe aplastic anemia or a healthy control (not recorded which). The CDR3 runs from the conserved cysteine through the conserved F or W. The D gene is left open where the match is weak. Expanded clones are given a class, and other clones once, few, many or no size at all.

clone size,V gene,J gene,D gene,CDR3 DNA,CDR3 protein
-,TRBV15,TRBJ2-7,TRBD2,TGTGCCACCAGCTCAGGTACTAGCGGAATCTACGAGCAGTACTTC,CATSSGTSGIYEQYF
-,TRBV9,TRBJ2-1,-,TGTGCCAGCAGCCTCCGACGCTCCTACAATGAGCAGTTCTTC,CASSLRRSYNEQFF
-,TRBV7-2,TRBJ2-5,TRBD1,TGTGCCAGCAGCCAAGTAGTGGGGACAGGGCTAGAGACCCAGTACTTC,CASSQVVGTGLETQYF
-,TRBV5-4,TRBJ2-5,-,TGTGCCAGCAGCTTAGGAAGTGTGGGACACCGGGAGACCCAGTACTTC,CASSLGSVGHRETQYF
-,TRBV5-1,TRBJ2-5,TRBD2,TGCGCCAGCAGCTTGGATCTAGCGGGGGGGCGGGAGACCCAGTACTTC,CASSLDLAGGRETQYF
-,TRBV15,TRBJ1-2,-,TGTGCCACCAGCAGAGATCTCGGTCCTGGGGGCTACACCTTC,CATSRDLGPGGYTF
-,TRBV2,TRBJ2-5,-,TGTGCCAGCAGTGAAGGCAGGGCGGGTGAGACCCAGTACTTC,CASSEGRAGETQYF
many,TRBV5-5,TRBJ1-2,-,TGTGCCAGCAGCCGGGGAGGGGATGATGGCTACACCTTC,CASSRGGDDGYTF
-,TRBV20-1,TRBJ2-3,-,TGCAGTGCTAGAGATCGAGAAGGACCAGATACGCAGTATTTT,CSARDREGPDTQYF
many,TRBV20-1,TRBJ2-3,-,TGCAGTCCAACAGGTTATGGCACAGATACGCAGTATTTT,CSPTGYGTDTQYF
many,TRBV27,TRBJ1-1,-,TGTGCCAGCAGTCAGAAAACGGGGGTACGGGCTTTCTTT,CASSQKTGVRAFF
-,TRBV7-8,TRBJ2-5,-,TGTGCCAGCAGCTCTACCGGGTTGCAAGAGACCCAGTACTTC,CASSSTGLQETQYF
many,TRBV9,TRBJ2-5,TRBD2,TGTGCCAGCAGCTCGTCGACTAGCTTACGGGAGACCCAGTACTTC,CASSSSTSLRETQYF
-,TRBV24-1,TRBJ2-5,-,TGTGCCACCAGTGAGGTAGCGGAGACCCAGTACTTC,CATSEVAETQYF
-,TRBV19,TRBJ1-5,-,TGTGCCAGTAGGTGGGGGGTAAAAAGCAATCAGCCCCAGCATTTT,CASRWGVKSNQPQHF
many,TRBV19,TRBJ1-6,-,TGTGCCAGTAATCCGGGTCCTTATAATTCACCCCTCCACTTT,CASNPGPYNSPLHF
-,TRBV9,TRBJ2-3,TRBD2,TGTGCCAGCAGCGCGGAACTAGCGGGGGCCACAGATACGCAGTGTTTT,CASSAELAGATDTQCF
many,TRBV29-1,TRBJ1-1,-,TGCAGCGTTGATGATTGGGGGAGTCCTGAAGCTTTCTTT,CSVDDWGSPEAFF
many,TRBV11-3,TRBJ2-1,TRBD2,TGTGCCAGCAGCCCGGGTGGAGCGGGAGTGTACAATGAGCAGTTCTTC,CASSPGGAGVYNEQFF
few,TRBV20-1,TRBJ2-7,TRBD2,TGCAGTGCTAGAGATGTGGGGGGGTTAAGCTACGAGCAGTACTTC,CSARDVGGLSYEQYF
-,TRBV7-9,TRBJ2-5,TRBD1,TGTGCCAGCAGCTCTCGACAGGGAGAGGTAGAGACCCAGTACTTC,CASSSRQGEVETQYF
-,TRBV20-1,TRBJ2-1,-,TGCAGTGCTACGTCGCCGGGAGCCGTACACAATGAGCAGTTCTTC,CSATSPGAVHNEQFF
-,TRBV10-3,TRBJ2-2,TRBD1,TGTGCCATGGTGTCCCGGGACAGGGAGAACACCGGGGAGCTGTTTTTT,CAMVSRDRENTGELFF
-,TRBV19,TRBJ1-2,TRBD1,TGTGCCAGTAGAAAAGACAGGGACTATGGCTACACCTTC,CASRKDRDYGYTF
-,TRBV7-3,TRBJ2-1,TRBD1,TGTGCCAGCAGTCATGACAGGGGAACCTACAATGAGCAGTTCTTC,CASSHDRGTYNEQFF
many,TRBV2,TRBJ2-3,TRBD1,TGTGCCAGCAGCGCCGGGACAGCGAGCACAGATACGCAGTATTTT,CASSAGTASTDTQYF
many,TRBV5-6,TRBJ2-3,-,TGTGCCAGCAGCTTGGGTACAGGGCCGTTAGGGGATACGCAGTATTTT,CASSLGTGPLGDTQYF
many,TRBV7-9,TRBJ1-2,-,TGTGCCAGCAGCTTAGCCGAGACAGCTAACTATGGCTACACCTTC,CASSLAETANYGYTF
-,TRBV2,TRBJ2-1,-,TGTGCCAGCAGTGCGGCCCTCCCCTACGAGCAGTTCTTC,CASSAALPYEQFF
many,TRBV6-4,TRBJ1-1,-,TGTGCCAGCCCGGCCGGGGGGGGGACTGAAGCTTTCTTT,CASPAGGGTEAFF
-,TRBV10-3,TRBJ1-4,-,TGTGCCATCAATTCAGGGTTAGGAGAAAAACTGTTTTTT,CAINSGLGEKLFF
-,TRBV7-2,TRBJ1-2,-,TGTGCCAGCAGCTTAGGTCGTTTAGGAGACTATGGCTACACCTTC,CASSLGRLGDYGYTF
-,TRBV7-9,TRBJ2-7,-,TGTGCCAGCTCGGAGGTTTCCTACGAGCAGTACTTC,CASSEVSYEQYF
few,TRBV7-2,TRBJ1-4,-,TGTGCCAGCAGCTTAGGGACGGGGGGAAAACTGTTTTTT,CASSLGTGGKLFF
many,TRBV19,TRBJ2-7,-,TGTGCCAGTAGTACGACAGGTATGCCGTGGGAGCAGTACTTC,CASSTTGMPWEQYF
once,TRBV19,TRBJ1-5,-,TGTGCCAGTAGTAAAAACAGGGAAGGGAATAGCAATCAGCCCCAGCATTTT,CASSKNREGNSNQPQHF
-,TRBV19,TRBJ2-7,-,TGTGCCAGTAGTATGGATTATTCCAGGGGCTACGAGCAGTACTTC,CASSMDYSRGYEQYF
-,TRBV15,TRBJ1-1,TRBD1,TGTGCCACCAGCAGCCGACGGACAGGGTGGACTGAAGCTTTCTTT,CATSSRRTGWTEAFF
many,TRBV20-1,TRBJ1-2,TRBD1,TGCAGTGCTAGAGCTCCGGGACAGTTCTATGGCTACACCTTC,CSARAPGQFYGYTF
many,TRBV5-1,TRBJ2-3,TRBD2,TGCGCCAGCAGCTTGCGGGGGGTTAAAACAGATACGCAGTATTTT,CASSLRGVKTDTQYF
-,TRBV25-1,TRBJ2-7,TRBD2,TGTGCCAGCACCCGGGGGCCGGGACTAGCGGGGAGCTCCTACGAGCAGTACTTC,CASTRGPGLAGSSYEQYF
many,TRBV6-4,TRBJ2-1,-,TGTGCCACCCCAAGTAAACTTGGGGCTACGTACAATGAGCAGTTCTTC,CATPSKLGATYNEQFF
few,TRBV15,TRBJ1-1,-,TGTGCCACCAGCTTCCGGGAAATGAACACTGAAGCTTTCTTT,CATSFREMNTEAFF
-,TRBV7-9,TRBJ2-5,-,TGTGCCAGCAGCCACCGGGAACGACGAGAGACCCAGTACTTC,CASSHRERRETQYF
-,TRBV6-2/TRBV6-3,TRBJ2-7,TRBD1,TGTGCCAGCAGGCCTGGGACAGGGTTGGAAGAGCAGTACTTC,CASRPGTGLEEQYF
many,TRBV7-3,TRBJ2-5,TRBD2,TGTGCCAGCAGCTTTTGGCTAGCGGGTCAAGAGACCCAGTACTTC,CASSFWLAGQETQYF
few,TRBV29-1,TRBJ1-1,-,TGCAGCATAATATCAGGACAGACACAAGCTTTCTTT,CSIISGQTQAFF
-,TRBV15,TRBJ2-2,-,TGTGCCACCTGCGTCGGGACTTCGAACACCGGGGAGCTGTTTTTT,CATCVGTSNTGELFF
few,TRBV10-1,TRBJ2-3,-,TGCGCCAGCAGTGATGGGGGGGCAGGAACAGATACGCAGTATTTT,CASSDGGAGTDTQYF
-,TRBV19,TRBJ2-7,-,TGTGCCAGTAGTATCTCTGGGTTCAGGGACGAGCAGTACTTC,CASSISGFRDEQYF
-,TRBV7-3,TRBJ2-5,-,TGTGCCAGCAGTCAAATCAAGCGAGCGGACATAGAGACCCAGTACTTC,CASSQIKRADIETQYF
once,TRBV20-1,TRBJ1-4,-,TGCAGTGCCCCCGGCAGGGATGAAAAACTGTTTTTT,CSAPGRDEKLFF
-,TRBV29-1,TRBJ2-5,TRBD2,TGCAGCGGGGGGACTAGCGGGAGGGAGACCCAGTACTTC,CSGGTSGRETQYF
-,TRBV24-1,TRBJ1-2,-,TGTGCCACCAGTGCATCTGATGGGAATAGCGGCTACACCTTC,CATSASDGNSGYTF
many,TRBV5-1,TRBJ2-3,-,TGCGCCAGTAGGGGGGGGACTAGCACAGATACGCAGTATTTT,CASRGGTSTDTQYF
-,TRBV7-2,TRBJ1-2,-,TGTGCCAGCAGCCCCGGTCGGGTAACCTATGGCTACACCTTC,CASSPGRVTYGYTF
many,TRBV2,TRBJ2-3,-,TGTGCCAGCAGTGACAGCAGGGGTCCAGGCACAGATACGCAGTATTTT,CASSDSRGPGTDTQYF
-,TRBV24-1,TRBJ2-3,TRBD1,TGTGCCAGCAGTTACTCGTTTTGGACAGGGACAGGAGATACGCAGTATTTT,CASSYSFWTGTGDTQYF
-,TRBV25-1,TRBJ1-2,-,TGTGCCAGCAGCCCCGCCCCACAGGCCAGAGAGGGCTACACCTTC,CASSPAPQAREGYTF
once,TRBV5-1,TRBJ2-1,-,TGCGCCCGCAGCTTGGGGGGGCACAATGAGCATTTCTTC,CARSLGGHNEHFF